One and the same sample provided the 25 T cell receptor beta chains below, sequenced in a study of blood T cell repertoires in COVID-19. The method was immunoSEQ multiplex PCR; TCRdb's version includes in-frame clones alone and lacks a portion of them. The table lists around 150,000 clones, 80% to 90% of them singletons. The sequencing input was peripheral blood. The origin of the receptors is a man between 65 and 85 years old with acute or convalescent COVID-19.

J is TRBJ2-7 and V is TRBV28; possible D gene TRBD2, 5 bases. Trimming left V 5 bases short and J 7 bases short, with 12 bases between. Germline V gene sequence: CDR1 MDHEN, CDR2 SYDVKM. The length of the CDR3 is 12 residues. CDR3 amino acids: CASSRDPREQYF. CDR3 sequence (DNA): TGTGCCAGCAGTCGGGATCCGAGGGAGCAGTACTTC.

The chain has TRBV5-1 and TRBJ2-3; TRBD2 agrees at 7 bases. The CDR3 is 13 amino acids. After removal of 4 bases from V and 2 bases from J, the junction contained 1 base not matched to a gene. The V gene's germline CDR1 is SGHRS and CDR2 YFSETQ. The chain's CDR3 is CASSRDYTDTQYF. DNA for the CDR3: TGCGCCAGCAGCCGGGACTACACAGATACGCAGTATTTT.

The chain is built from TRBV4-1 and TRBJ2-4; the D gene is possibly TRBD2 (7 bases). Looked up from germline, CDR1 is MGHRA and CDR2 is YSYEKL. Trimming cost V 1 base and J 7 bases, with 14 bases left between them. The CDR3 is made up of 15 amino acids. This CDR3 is CASSQAGGGANIQYF. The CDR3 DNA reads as TGCGCCAGCAGCCAAGCAGGTGGGGGGGCCAACATTCAGTACTTC.

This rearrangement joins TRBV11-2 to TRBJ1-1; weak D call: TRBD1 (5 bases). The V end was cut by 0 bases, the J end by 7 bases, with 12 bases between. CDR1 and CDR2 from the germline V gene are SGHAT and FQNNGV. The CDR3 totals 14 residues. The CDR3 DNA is TGTGCCAGCAGCTTAGATCGGACAACCATTGAAGCTTTCTTT. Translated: CASSLDRTTIEAFF.

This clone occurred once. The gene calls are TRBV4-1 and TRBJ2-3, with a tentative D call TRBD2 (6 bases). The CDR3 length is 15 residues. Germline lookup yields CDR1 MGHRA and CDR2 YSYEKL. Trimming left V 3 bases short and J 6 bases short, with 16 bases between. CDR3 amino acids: CASSQEPYGGDTQYF. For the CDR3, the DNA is TGCGCCAGCAGCCAGGAACCCTATGGAGGGGATACGCAGTATTTT.

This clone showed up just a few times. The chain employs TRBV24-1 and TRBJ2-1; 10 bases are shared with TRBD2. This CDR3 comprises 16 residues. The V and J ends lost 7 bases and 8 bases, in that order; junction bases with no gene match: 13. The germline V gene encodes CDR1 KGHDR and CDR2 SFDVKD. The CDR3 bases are TGTGCCACCAGGGATCAAAAAGCTAGCGGGAGCCATGAGCAGTTCTTC. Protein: CATRDQKASGSHEQFF.

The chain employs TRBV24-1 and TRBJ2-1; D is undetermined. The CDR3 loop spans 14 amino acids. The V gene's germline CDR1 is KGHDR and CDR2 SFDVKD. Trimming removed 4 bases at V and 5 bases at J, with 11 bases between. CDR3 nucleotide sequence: TGTGCCACCAGTGACCCCAGGTGGCACAATGAGCAGTTCTTC. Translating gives CATSDPRWHNEQFF.

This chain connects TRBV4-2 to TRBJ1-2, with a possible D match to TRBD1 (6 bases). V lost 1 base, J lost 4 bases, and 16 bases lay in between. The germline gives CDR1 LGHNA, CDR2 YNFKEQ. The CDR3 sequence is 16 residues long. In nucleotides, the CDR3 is TGTGCCAGCAGCCAAGGCCGCCAGGGGCTGGTCTATGGCTACACCTTC. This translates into CASSQGRQGLVYGYTF.

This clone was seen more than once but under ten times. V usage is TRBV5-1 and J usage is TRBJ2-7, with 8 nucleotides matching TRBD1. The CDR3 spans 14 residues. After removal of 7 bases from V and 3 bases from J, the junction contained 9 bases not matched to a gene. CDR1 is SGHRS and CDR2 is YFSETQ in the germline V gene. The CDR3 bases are TGCGCCAGCTTCTCCGGGACAGGAATCTACGAGCAGTACTTC. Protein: CASFSGTGIYEQYF.

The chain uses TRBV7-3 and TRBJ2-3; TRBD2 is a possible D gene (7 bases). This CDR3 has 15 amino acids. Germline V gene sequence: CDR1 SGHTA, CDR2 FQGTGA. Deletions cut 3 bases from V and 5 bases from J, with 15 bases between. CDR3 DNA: TGTGCCAGCAGCTTGGGGGCGGGAGTGCAAGATACGCAGTATTTT. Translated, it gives CASSLGAGVQDTQYF.

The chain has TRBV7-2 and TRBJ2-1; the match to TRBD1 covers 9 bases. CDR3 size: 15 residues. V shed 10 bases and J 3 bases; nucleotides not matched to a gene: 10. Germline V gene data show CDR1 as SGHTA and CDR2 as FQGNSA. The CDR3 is CATQTGTGYYNEQFF. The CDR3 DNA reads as TGTGCCACCCAAACCGGGACAGGGTACTACAATGAGCAGTTCTTC.

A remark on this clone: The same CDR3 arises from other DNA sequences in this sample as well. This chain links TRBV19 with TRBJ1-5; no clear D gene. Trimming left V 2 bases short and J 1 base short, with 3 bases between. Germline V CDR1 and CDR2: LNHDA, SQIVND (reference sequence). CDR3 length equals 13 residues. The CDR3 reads CASSIQSNQPQHF. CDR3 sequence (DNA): TGTGCCAGTAGTATACAGAGCAATCAGCCCCAGCATTTT.

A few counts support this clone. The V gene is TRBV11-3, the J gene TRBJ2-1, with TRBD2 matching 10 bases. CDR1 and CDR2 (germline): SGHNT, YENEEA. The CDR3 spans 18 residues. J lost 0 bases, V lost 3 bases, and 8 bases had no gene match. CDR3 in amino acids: CASSLPPSGSFSYNEQFF. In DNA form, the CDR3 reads TGTGCCAGCAGCTTGCCCCCTAGCGGGAGTTTCTCCTACAATGAGCAGTTCTTC.

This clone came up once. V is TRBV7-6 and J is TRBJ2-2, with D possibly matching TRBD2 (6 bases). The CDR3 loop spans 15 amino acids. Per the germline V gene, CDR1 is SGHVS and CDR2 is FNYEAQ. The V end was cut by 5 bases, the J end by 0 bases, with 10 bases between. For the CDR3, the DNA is TGTGCCAGCAGCGCGGGACGTTCGAACACCGGGGAGCTGTTTTTT. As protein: CASSAGRSNTGELFF.

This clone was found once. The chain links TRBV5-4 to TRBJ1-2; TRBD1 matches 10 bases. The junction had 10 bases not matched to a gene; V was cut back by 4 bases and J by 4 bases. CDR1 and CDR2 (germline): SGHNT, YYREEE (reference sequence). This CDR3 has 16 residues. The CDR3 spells CASSGGTGEKIYGYTF. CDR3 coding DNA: TGTGCCAGCAGCGGAGGGACAGGGGAGAAGATCTATGGCTACACCTTC.

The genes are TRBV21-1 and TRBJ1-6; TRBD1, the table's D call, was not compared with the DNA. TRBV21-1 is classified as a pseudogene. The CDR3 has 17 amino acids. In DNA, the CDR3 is TGTGCCAGCAGCAAAGTCAGGGGGGCGTGTGTTAATTCACCCCTCCACTTT. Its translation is CASSKVRGACVNSPLHF.

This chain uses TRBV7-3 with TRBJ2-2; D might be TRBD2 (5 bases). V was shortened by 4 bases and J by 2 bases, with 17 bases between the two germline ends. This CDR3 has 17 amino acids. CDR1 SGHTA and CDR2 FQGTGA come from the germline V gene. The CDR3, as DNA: TGTGCCAGCAGCTCCCTAGGAGGTAGCCCCAACACCGGGGAGCTGTTTTTT. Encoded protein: CASSSLGGSPNTGELFF.

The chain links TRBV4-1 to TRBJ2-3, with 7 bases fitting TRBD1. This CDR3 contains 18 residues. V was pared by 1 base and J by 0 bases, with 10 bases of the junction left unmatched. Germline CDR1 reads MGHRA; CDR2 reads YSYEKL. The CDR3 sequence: CASSQVETGSTSTDTQYF. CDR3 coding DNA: TGCGCCAGCAGCCAAGTGGAGACAGGGAGTACTAGCACAGATACGCAGTATTTT.

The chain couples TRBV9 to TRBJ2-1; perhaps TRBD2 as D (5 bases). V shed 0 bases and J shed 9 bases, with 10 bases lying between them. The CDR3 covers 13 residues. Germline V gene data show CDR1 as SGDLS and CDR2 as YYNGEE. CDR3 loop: CASSVASTAEQFF. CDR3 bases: TGTGCCAGCAGCGTAGCTAGCACCGCTGAGCAGTTCTTC.

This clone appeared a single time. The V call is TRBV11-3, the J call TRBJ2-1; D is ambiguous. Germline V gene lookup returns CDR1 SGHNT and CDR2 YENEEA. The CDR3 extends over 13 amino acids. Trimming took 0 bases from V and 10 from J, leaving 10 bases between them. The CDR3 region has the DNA TGTGCCAGCAGCTTAGATCCCGGCGGAGAGCAGTTCTTC. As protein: CASSLDPGGEQFF.

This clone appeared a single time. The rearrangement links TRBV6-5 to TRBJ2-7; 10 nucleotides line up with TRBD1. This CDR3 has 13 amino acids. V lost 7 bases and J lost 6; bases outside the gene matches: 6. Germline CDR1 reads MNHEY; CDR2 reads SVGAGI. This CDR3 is CASNRDRGGEQYF. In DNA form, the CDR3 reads TGTGCCAGCAACCGGGACAGGGGAGGCGAGCAGTACTTC.

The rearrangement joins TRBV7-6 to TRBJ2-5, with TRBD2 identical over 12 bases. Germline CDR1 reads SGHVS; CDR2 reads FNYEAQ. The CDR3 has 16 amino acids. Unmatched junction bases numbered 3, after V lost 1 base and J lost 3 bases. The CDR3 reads CASSLGRTSGKETQYF. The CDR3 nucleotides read TGTGCCAGCAGCTTAGGAAGGACTAGCGGGAAAGAGACCCAGTACTTC.

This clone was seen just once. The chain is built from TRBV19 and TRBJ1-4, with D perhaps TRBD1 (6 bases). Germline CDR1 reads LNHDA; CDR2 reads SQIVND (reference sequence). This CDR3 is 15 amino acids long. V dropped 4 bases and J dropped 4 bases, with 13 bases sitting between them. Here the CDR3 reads CASSTPGQVNEKLFF. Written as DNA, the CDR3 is TGTGCCAGTAGTACCCCGGGACAAGTTAATGAAAAACTGTTTTTT.

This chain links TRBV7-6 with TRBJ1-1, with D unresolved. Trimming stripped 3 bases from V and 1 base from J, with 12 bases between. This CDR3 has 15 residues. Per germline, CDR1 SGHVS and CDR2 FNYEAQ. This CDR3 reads CASSLVLAGNTEAFF. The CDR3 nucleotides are TGTGCCAGCAGCTTGGTTCTCGCAGGGAACACTGAAGCTTTCTTT.

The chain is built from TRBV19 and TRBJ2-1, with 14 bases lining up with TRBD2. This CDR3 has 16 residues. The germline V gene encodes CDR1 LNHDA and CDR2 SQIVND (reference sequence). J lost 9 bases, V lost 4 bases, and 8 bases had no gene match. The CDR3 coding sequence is TGTGCCAGTAGTAACCGACTAGCGGGAGGGCCGGGTGAGCAGTTCTTC. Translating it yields CASSNRLAGGPGEQFF.